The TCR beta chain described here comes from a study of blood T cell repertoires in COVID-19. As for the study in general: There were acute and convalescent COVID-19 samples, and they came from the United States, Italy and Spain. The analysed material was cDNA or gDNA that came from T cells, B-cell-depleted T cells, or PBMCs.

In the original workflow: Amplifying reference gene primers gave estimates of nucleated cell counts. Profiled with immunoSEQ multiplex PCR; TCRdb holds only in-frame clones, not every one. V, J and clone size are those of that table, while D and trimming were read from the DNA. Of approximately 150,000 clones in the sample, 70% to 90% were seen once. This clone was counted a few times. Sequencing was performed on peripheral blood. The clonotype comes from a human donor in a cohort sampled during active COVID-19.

CDR3 amino acids: CASSLRPGGFNEQYF. CDR3 DNA: TGTGCCAGCAGTTTAAGGCCAGGGGGATTCAACGAGCAGTACTTC. The chain recombines TRBV27 with TRBJ2-7; 7 positions agree with TRBD1. CDR1 and CDR2 (germline): MNHEY, SMNVEV (reference sequence). This CDR3 region has 15 residues. The J segment lost 5 bases and the V segment lost 2 bases, leaving 9 bases of the junction unmatched.